The 4 T cell receptor beta chains below were found in one sample sequenced in a study of shared clonotypes between healthy human individuals. Libraries were prepared by immunoSEQ multiplex PCR; TCRdb keeps only in-frame clonotypes and omits some of them. This table holds about 380,000 clones, just over 95% found once. The sample was memory CD8+ T cells sorted from blood. The subset: CD45RO+ cells pooled with CCR7-negative TemRA cells. These receptors came from a man aged 25-45 years in good health.

The chain employs TRBV5-1 and TRBJ2-3; tentative D call: TRBD1 (7 bases). The ends were cut back, 0 bases at V and 5 bases at J, with 13 bases in the middle. CDR3 size: 15 residues. CDR1 and CDR2 (germline): SGHRS, YFSETQ. The CDR3 loop reads CASSLGRQGGDTQYF. In nucleotides, the CDR3 is TGCGCCAGCAGCTTGGGTCGGCAGGGGGGAGATACGCAGTATTTT.

The rearrangement links TRBV6-6 to TRBJ2-7, with D tentatively TRBD1 (6 bases). The CDR3 is made up of 15 amino acids. Germline CDR1 reads MNHNY; CDR2 reads SVGAGI (reference sequence). With 2 bases removed from V and 2 bases from J, the gap between germline ends came to 13 bases. The CDR3 region is CASSYTLQGTYEQYF. CDR3 sequence (DNA): TGTGCCAGCAGTTACACCCTACAGGGTACCTACGAGCAGTACTTC.

This chain links TRBV11-2 with TRBJ2-1, with D perhaps TRBD1 (6 bases). The germline V gene has CDR1 SGHAT and CDR2 FQNNGV. Between the trimmed V and J ends, which lost 1 base and 6 bases, there was a span of 10 bases. This CDR3 is built from 14 residues. The CDR3 reads CASSLGGPSNEQFF. The DNA of the CDR3 is TGTGCCAGCAGCTTAGGGGGGCCTAGCAATGAGCAGTTCTTC.

The rearrangement joins TRBV10-3 to TRBJ2-7; 7 nucleotides match TRBD2. Germline values: CDR1 ENHRY, CDR2 SYGVKD. The CDR3 is 15 amino acids. The V gene end was trimmed by 2 bases and the J gene end by 5 bases; junction bases not matched to a gene: 9. CDR3 sequence reads: CAISEGAGEDNEQYF. For the CDR3, the DNA is TGTGCCATCAGTGAGGGGGCGGGAGAAGATAACGAGCAGTACTTC.